The rows below give T cell receptor beta chains drawn from one sample of a study of cytomegalovirus exposure and HLA in healthy donors. Only in-frame clones appear in the TCRdb table, and some are missing; sequencing was by immunoSEQ multiplex PCR. Of about 21,000 clones in the sample, over 65% were seen once. Specimen: PBMCs. The receptors were sampled from a man aged 60 to 69 in good health and CMV-seronegative. Both conserved end residues are part of each CDR3. D genes are given only for firm matches. Size is stated for part of the rows, as once, few or many counts, or as a class when the clone is expanded.

D: TRBD1
length: 13
V: TRBV28
J: TRBJ2-7
size: few
DNA: TGTGCCAGCGCTAGGACAGGGTTCTACGAGCAGTACTTC
CDR3: CASARTGFYEQYF

D: TRBD1
length: 16
V: TRBV11-1
J: TRBJ2-1
size: NA
DNA: TGTGCCAGCAGCTCGGGACAGGGGGCGGGAGTGACTGAGCAGTTCTTC
CDR3: CASSSGQGAGVTEQFF

D: TRBD2
length: 17
V: TRBV7-9
J: TRBJ2-5
size: NA
DNA: TGTGCCAGCAGCCCAGGGACTAGCGGGGGGATAAGAGAGACCCAGTACTTC
CDR3: CASSPGTSGGIRETQYF

D: NA
length: 13
V: TRBV7-3
J: TRBJ2-3
size: NA
DNA: TGTGCCAGCAGCTACGACTATACGGATACGCAGTATTTT
CDR3: CASSYDYTDTQYF

D: NA
length: 15
V: TRBV5-6
J: TRBJ1-2
size: NA
DNA: TGTGCCAGCAGCTTGGTCGGGGGAACTAACTATGGCTACACCTTC
CDR3: CASSLVGGTNYGYTF

D: TRBD2
length: 15
V: TRBV2
J: TRBJ2-2
size: NA
DNA: TGTGCCAGCACAACTAGCGGGGGGGCATTCGGGGAGCTGTTTTTT
CDR3: CASTTSGGAFGELFF

D: TRBD1
length: 15
V: TRBV6-1
J: TRBJ2-4
size: NA
DNA: TGTGCCAGCATTAACAGGGGGCTGGCCAAAAACATTCAGTACTTC
CDR3: CASINRGLAKNIQYF

D: NA
length: 15
V: TRBV7-6
J: TRBJ1-1
size: NA
DNA: TGTGCCAGCAGCTCAGGCCAGGGGAGTGGCACTGAAGCTTTCTTT
CDR3: CASSSGQGSGTEAFF

D: NA
length: 13
V: TRBV2
J: TRBJ1-5
size: NA
DNA: TGTGCCAGCAGTGAAACAGGGATTCAGCCCCAGCATTTT
CDR3: CASSETGIQPQHF

D: NA
length: 14
V: TRBV5-1
J: TRBJ1-5
size: NA
DNA: TGCGCCAGCAGCCGTTTATATAGCAATCAGCCCCAGCATTTT
CDR3: CASSRLYSNQPQHF

D: TRBD1
length: 14
V: TRBV19
J: TRBJ2-7
size: few
DNA: TGTGCCAGTAGCCAACCCGGGACAGGAGACAAGCAGTACTTC
CDR3: CASSQPGTGDKQYF

D: NA
length: 17
V: TRBV4-1
J: TRBJ1-3
size: NA
DNA: TGCGCCAGCAGCCAAGATACGGGACTCTACTCTGGAAACACCATATATTTT
CDR3: CASSQDTGLYSGNTIYF

D: TRBD1
length: 14
V: TRBV6-5
J: TRBJ1-2
size: few
DNA: TGTGCCAGCAATAAACGGGACAGCAACTATGGCTACACCTTC
CDR3: CASNKRDSNYGYTF

D: TRBD1
length: 14
V: TRBV19
J: TRBJ1-1
size: NA
DNA: TGTGCCAGTAGACAGGGGGGAATGAACACTGAAGCTTTCTTT
CDR3: CASRQGGMNTEAFF

D: TRBD1
length: 14
V: TRBV28
J: TRBJ1-2
size: NA
DNA: TGTGCCAGCAGTAACGGACAGGGGTACTATGGCTACACCTTC
CDR3: CASSNGQGYYGYTF

D: TRBD2
length: 14
V: TRBV7-6
J: TRBJ2-5
size: NA
DNA: TGTGCCAGCAGCAGGGTTTCCGGGGGGGAGACCCAGTACTTC
CDR3: CASSRVSGGETQYF

D: NA
length: 15
V: TRBV5-4
J: TRBJ2-1
size: few
DNA: TGTGCCAGCAGCCGAAGGGTAACAGGAGTCAATGAGCAGTTCTTC
CDR3: CASSRRVTGVNEQFF

D: NA
length: 17
V: TRBV30
J: TRBJ1-1
size: NA
DNA: TGTGCCTGGAGTTCGGGGGGTTCCTACACAGGGAGAGATTTAGCTTTCTTT
CDR3: CAWSSGGSYTGRDLAFF

D: NA
length: 14
V: TRBV9
J: TRBJ2-5
size: NA
DNA: TGTGCCAGCAGCGGTGACTTGCTCCAAGAGACCCAGTACTTC
CDR3: CASSGDLLQETQYF

D: TRBD2
length: 16
V: TRBV5-1
J: TRBJ2-4
size: NA
DNA: TGCGCCCGCAGCGGGGCTAGCGGACTAGCCAAAAACATTCAGTACTTC
CDR3: CARSGASGLAKNIQYF

D: NA
length: 13
V: TRBV5-6
J: TRBJ2-5
size: NA
DNA: TGTGCCAGCAGCTTTGCAGGATCAGAGACCCAGTACTTC
CDR3: CASSFAGSETQYF

D: TRBD2
length: 15
V: TRBV7-3
J: TRBJ2-2
size: NA
DNA: TGTGCCAGCAGCGAAAGCGGGGGAAACACCGGGGAGCTGTTTTTT
CDR3: CASSESGGNTGELFF

D: TRBD1
length: 14
V: TRBV5-4
J: TRBJ2-7
size: NA
DNA: TGTGCCAGCAGCATTGCTGGGACAGTCTACGAGCAGTACTTC
CDR3: CASSIAGTVYEQYF

D: TRBD1
length: 14
V: TRBV19
J: TRBJ1-1
size: NA
DNA: TGTGCCAGTAGTATAGACCTAGACAGGGGTGAAGCTTTCTTT
CDR3: CASSIDLDRGEAFF

D: NA
length: 15
V: TRBV14
J: TRBJ2-5
size: NA
DNA: TGTGCCAGCAGCCGGACAGCAGGAGGCCTGGGGACCCAGTACTTC
CDR3: CASSRTAGGLGTQYF

D: TRBD2
length: 15
V: TRBV5-8
J: TRBJ2-3
size: NA
DNA: TGTGCCAGCAGCTTTTACGCGGGAGTGGCAGATACGCAGTATTTT
CDR3: CASSFYAGVADTQYF

D: TRBD1
length: 16
V: TRBV28
J: TRBJ2-1
size: NA
DNA: TGTGCCAGCAGTTTAGGAGGACAGGGGATAATCGATGAGCAGTTCTTC
CDR3: CASSLGGQGIIDEQFF

D: TRBD2
length: 19
V: TRBV6-1
J: TRBJ2-1
size: NA
DNA: TGTGCCAGCAGTGGGGGACTAGCGGGAGGGCAAAGCTCCTACAATGAGCAGTTCTTC
CDR3: CASSGGLAGGQSSYNEQFF

D: TRBD2
length: 13
V: TRBV19
J: TRBJ2-7
size: NA
DNA: TGTGCCAGTAGTATGGGACTAGCCTACGAGCAGTACTTC
CDR3: CASSMGLAYEQYF

D: TRBD1
length: 15
V: TRBV11-2
J: TRBJ2-7
size: NA
DNA: TGTGCCAGCAGCTTAGGTCGGACAGGGGGCTACGAGCAGTACTTC
CDR3: CASSLGRTGGYEQYF

D: TRBD2
length: 13
V: TRBV28
J: TRBJ2-4
size: NA
DNA: TGTGCCAGCAGTTTGGGGGGGGTGGGCATTCAGTACTTC
CDR3: CASSLGGVGIQYF

D: NA
length: 14
V: TRBV10-3
J: TRBJ1-2
size: NA
DNA: TGTGCCATCGGGAAACGGACAGCTAACTATGGCTACACCTTC
CDR3: CAIGKRTANYGYTF

D: TRBD1
length: 16
V: TRBV15
J: TRBJ1-2
size: NA
DNA: TGTGCCACCAGCAGTCCGGGACAGGGGTTTCACTATGGCTACACCTTC
CDR3: CATSSPGQGFHYGYTF

D: TRBD1
length: 17
V: TRBV7-8
J: TRBJ1-4
size: NA
DNA: TGTGCCAGCAGCTTGACCGGGACAGGGGGACCTAATGAAAAACTGTTTTTT
CDR3: CASSLTGTGGPNEKLFF

D: NA
length: 17
V: TRBV2
J: TRBJ2-6
size: NA
DNA: TGTGCCAGCAATGCACAGGTACTTAGCTCTGGGGCCAACGTCCTGACTTTC
CDR3: CASNAQVLSSGANVLTF

D: TRBD2
length: 15
V: TRBV5-4
J: TRBJ2-5
size: once
DNA: TGTGCCAGCAGCTTCGGTAGCGGGGGGATTGAGACCCAGTACTTC
CDR3: CASSFGSGGIETQYF